Listed below are T cell receptor beta chains from one sample, sequenced in a study of T cell changes during pregnancy in multiple sclerosis. TCRdb keeps only in-frame clones here, not all; method: immunoSEQ multiplex PCR. The sample has over 65,000 clones, approximately 89% seen once. This material consisted of peripheral blood, taken in the first trimester of pregnancy. The receptors shown here come from a female donor with multiple sclerosis, enrolled in a pregnancy study. CDR3s include the opening cysteine and the closing phenylalanine or tryptophan.

TRBJ2-7 | TRBV5-4 | CASSPETGGLYEQYF
TRBJ2-1 | TRBV19 | CASSIQSNEQFF
TRBJ1-1 | TRBV27 | CASSLQTGNTEAFF
TRBJ2-3 | TRBV29-1 | CSVVGGNTDTQYF
TRBJ2-3 | TRBV5-6 | CASSFQGPSTDTQYF
TRBJ1-2 | TRBV19 | CASSLGGQGFYGYTF
TRBJ2-2 | TRBV5-1 | CASSLDRGTGELFF
TRBJ2-7 | TRBV15 | CATRDSGRGYEQYF
TRBJ2-7 | TRBV5-1 | CASSLWTGKGYEQYF
TRBJ2-5 | TRBV29-1 | CSVETGIETQYF
TRBJ2-7 | TRBV1 | CTSSQEPRSSYEQYF
TRBJ2-7 | TRBV27 | CASSLYFQAYEQYF
TRBJ2-2 | TRBV6-1 | CASSVLAQGVVGELFF
TRBJ1-6 | TRBV2 | CASKGQVAVNSPLHF
TRBJ2-5 | TRBV7-2 | CASSRRETQYF
TRBJ2-1 | TRBV14 | CASSQDIPHSSSYNEQFF
TRBJ1-1 | TRBV5-1 | CASSIGGTGENTEAFF
TRBJ2-7 | TRBV6-5 | CASSYSGTGSYEQYF
TRBJ2-7 | TRBV18 | CASSPPSGQGYEQYF
TRBJ2-5 | TRBV5-4 | CASSPREGETQYF
TRBJ2-7 | TRBV7-8 | CASSPVTYEQYF
TRBJ2-7 | TRBV28 | CASSALTGEQYF
TRBJ1-3 | TRBV6-7 | CASSYQGADSGNTIYF
TRBJ2-1 | TRBV4-2 | CASSQEPSGSYNEQFF
TRBJ1-4 | TRBV2 | CASSRRDGYEKLFF
TRBJ2-1 | TRBV13 | CASSLGPSGGNEQFF
TRBJ2-2 | TRBV10-2 | CASSVAGGLTAGELFF
TRBJ1-5 | TRBV7-8 | CASSLGQGNQPQHF
TRBJ2-3 | TRBV19 | CASSIEGEGPTDTQYF
TRBJ2-1 | TRBV11-3 | CASSKDRGAYNEQFF
TRBJ1-2 | TRBV5-1 | CASSLEGSRNIYGYTF
TRBJ2-7 | TRBV28 | CASSEPYNRGGVSDEQYF
TRBJ1-2 | TRBV7-9 | CASRPGTGDPYGYTF
TRBJ2-5 | TRBV5-6 | CASSSYQETQYF
TRBJ2-1 | TRBV19 | CASSMLRDFYNEQFF
TRBJ2-1 | TRBV27 | CASSSGGKGIKEQFF
TRBJ2-2 | TRBV19 | CASSISGINTGELFF
TRBJ2-1 | TRBV7-9 | CASSVREREPGNEQFF
TRBJ1-2 | TRBV5-1 | CASSPDRVNGYTF
TRBJ2-3 | TRBV6-5 | CASREQGRWDTQYF
TRBJ2-7 | TRBV6-5 | CASSYEPGTGYEQYF
TRBJ1-2 | TRBV5-1 | CASTKQGADGYTF
TRBJ1-2 | TRBV7-2 | CASSSAPGRNYGYTF
TRBJ2-1 | TRBV11-2 | CASSLDFLRGYNEQFF
TRBJ1-1 | TRBV19 | CASSILLDSEAFF
TRBJ1-1 | TRBV6-5 | CASSLRVNTEAFF
TRBJ1-1 | TRBV20-1 | CSAGGREAFF
TRBJ2-1 | TRBV27 | CASSFDIYNEQFF
TRBJ2-7 | TRBV6-5 | CASSYWGQEDYEQYF
TRBJ1-5 | TRBV19 | CASSFFRGGDQPQHF
TRBJ1-1 | TRBV2 | CASRKQGWTEAFF
TRBJ2-2 | TRBV7-3 | CASSLTGLHPNTGELFF
TRBJ1-2 | TRBV28 | CASSSRQGSYTF
TRBJ2-7 | TRBV27 | CASRRQGSYEQYF
TRBJ2-7 | TRBV9 | CASSVSSLDEQYF